This T cell receptor beta chain was recovered during a study of cytomegalovirus exposure and HLA in healthy donors (dated by TCRdb to about 2017). In the study overall: An earlier analysis of approximately 640 of the donors reported approximately 270 Gb of sequence data and roughly 110 million unique TCR beta sequences from about 179 million T cells. Roughly 300 gigabases of sequencing data and 91 million or so unique TCR sequences made up an early release that covered roughly 670 HLA-typed donors. The genetic ancestry cluster associated with self-reported Caucasian donors included 81% of the roughly 380 genotyped donors. The aim of the study was to test whether cataloging public T cell receptors could identify signatures of past pathogen exposure. The study used immunosequencing to profile the T cell repertoires of approximately 640 subjects and linked those repertoires to cytomegalovirus serostatus. A separate validation cohort of over a hundred different subjects was used in addition to the roughly 640-subject first cohort. High-throughput TCR immunosequencing, statistical association of individual TCRs with disease status, and machine learning were combined to predict cytomegalovirus infection status. To study patterns of TCR occurrence, a later analysis re-analyzed previously published TCR beta repertoires from under 750 donors and added high-resolution HLA genotyping. In the later analysis, no new phenotypic data were used to find candidate immune exposures; instead, reliance was placed on TCR beta sequences and their occurrence across donors. An earlier analysis of approximately 500 of the donors applied high-throughput TCR beta sequencing to assess whether each TCR beta V gene segment acted as functional or pseudogenic. Donor age, sex, ethnicity and CMV serostatus were compiled alongside the repertoire data. A later genetic analysis took genome-wide SNP genotypes for 398 of the 666 donors and used that subset as a discovery cohort. All discovery cohort repertoires had been generated on a single sequencing platform. HLA typing included class I and class II loci at four-digit resolution. The number of donors typed differed by locus, with roughly 620-630 for A, B, C, DRB1 and DQB1, approximately 500 for DQA1, nearly 610 for DPA1, and 472 for DPB1. Five DR-DQ haplotypes were handled as single units for association and clustering, since linkage in the cohort was strong. Across around 400 genotyped donors of the cohort, an average of roughly 250,000 unique TCR beta nucleotide sequences per donor were sequenced, and 15% to 20% of those sequences were non-productive. Study-wide findings and limitations: An earlier analysis of approximately 600 of the donors showed that most TCR beta V segments appeared in productive rearrangements either about 87% or about 30% of the time, which broadly matched IMGT annotations. V-gene and J-gene trimming of TCR beta chains was associated with a missense DCLRE1C variant in a later genetic analysis, and the association was replicated in an independent cohort. A total of 150 or so TCR beta chains were listed by the study as associated with cytomegalovirus. Correlated functional status among segregating V segments might be attributable to linkage disequilibrium, but an unknown experimental factor could not be ruled out. In a later analysis, several top co-occurrence clusters were reported to appear linked to parvovirus B19, influenza, CMV and Epstein-Barr virus. HLA typing was unavailable for some donors at each locus, so association tests used only the typed subset. Most TCR sequences were observed very rarely across donors, whereas some public TCRs were present in many individuals. The authors suggested that the approach could potentially be generalized to other disease states and immunological phenotypes. Some IMGT-functional V segments, including TRBV6-2 and TRBV6-3, could not be told apart with the 87-base-pair reads, so those segments were excluded. In a later analysis, most CMV-associated TCR beta chains were found to appear HLA-restricted, with HLA associations seemingly driven largely by CMV exposure. Compared with the approximately 670-donor mean, donors in an Asian-associated ancestry cluster had fewer N-insertions in productive TCRs, according to a later genetic analysis. The only immune exposure information available for the cohort was CMV serostatus. In a later analysis, about 16,000 TCR beta sequences were associated with specific HLA alleles at a false discovery rate of 0.05. Cytomegalovirus status was reported to be diagnosed by the classifier with high specificity and sensitivity in both the original and validation cohorts. Approximately 18 rarely observed V segments, including chromosome 9 orphons, were excluded from the earlier analysis of a few hundred of the donors because counts were too low. The cohort was sequenced for TCR beta chains only, and without alpha or paired-chain data the features that could be detected were limited. In a later analysis, the rate of TCR association differed among HLA loci, with DRB1 alleles having the most associated TCRs and HLA-C alleles having the fewest. The sequencing pipeline was judged likely to have produced a cluster of highly shared sequence variants as a technical artifact. Strong co-occurrence of HLA alleles, especially DR and DQ, made assigning TCR associations to individual alleles difficult. A further reported finding was that TCR beta sequences accurately predicted the HLA-A and HLA-B alleles for most subjects in the first cohort. Presence/absence analyses assumed roughly uniform sequencing depth across donors, an assumption that may not hold. Compared with equally common non-associated chains, HLA-associated TCR beta chains in a later analysis were more clonally expanded and had lower generation probabilities. Three of the identified cytomegalovirus-associated TCR beta chains were confirmed in vitro to be specific for cytomegalovirus antigens.

The library came from the immunoSEQ multiplex PCR assay. The multiplex PCR relied on a mix of 60 forward primers for TCR Vbeta segments and 13 reverse primers for TCR Jbeta segments. The CDR3 region of rearranged TCR beta genes was amplified from genomic DNA with a multiplex PCR assay. The amplified TCR beta libraries were sequenced on the Illumina HiSeq System as 87-base-pair reads. From the authors' description of their analysis: A later analysis counted about 80 million unique TCR beta chains across the 666 repertoires, and some 11 million of these chains were shared by at least two donors. To remove PCR and sequencing errors, raw reads were error-corrected and collapsed into unique sequences using a nearest-neighbor algorithm that merged closely related sequences. To assign V, D and J gene segments, CDR3 sequences were aligned to IMGT reference sequences. Each retained sequence needed at least a six-nucleotide match to both a V gene segment and a J gene segment. A rearrangement was called productive if the CDR3 had no stop codons and remained in frame with V and J, and every other rearrangement was called non-productive. Following IMGT convention, CDR3 was defined as the stretch from the second conserved V-encoded cysteine to the conserved J-encoded phenylalanine. The earlier analysis of 500 to 750 of the donors excluded any sequence lacking an unambiguous match to a single V gene segment. An earlier analysis of about 600 of the donors called V segments functional above 56.7% productive rearrangements and segregating when the between-donor standard deviation exceeded 5%. A statistical classification framework was built to diagnose cytomegalovirus status from the catalog of TCR beta chain sequences. In a later analysis, V and J genes were assigned by comparing TCR nucleotide sequences against IMGT/GENE-DB human TR gene sequences. In a later analysis, CDR3 sequences and most-parsimonious VDJ recombination scenarios were assigned using the TCRdist pipeline. In a later analysis, each TCR beta chain was defined by its CDR3 amino acid sequence together with its V-gene family, and reads lacking a unique V-gene family were excluded. As a way to deal with suspected cross-contamination and a sequencing artifact, a later analysis dropped 450 to 700 nucleotide sequences that were highly shared and had low generation probability. For each public chain, a later analysis derived a clonal expansion index from normalized ranks of inferred template counts within each repertoire. A later analysis computed generation probabilities with a VDJ recombination model fitted to out-of-frame rearrangements, and checked the results against IGoR. Hypergeometric tests were used in a later analysis to score TCR-TCR, TCR-HLA and TCR-CMV co-occurrence, with a repertoire-size bias correction applied to the TCR pairs. To estimate false discovery rates, a later analysis permuted the HLA or CMV assignments 20 times. A later analysis grouped co-occurring TCRs with DBSCAN, adding TCRdist sequence similarity when clustering within HLA-allele-positive subsets. Co-occurrence clustering excluded repertoires with fewer than 30,000 or more than 120,000 public chains, plus five with anomalous nucleotide sharing. TCRdb obtained this table from immuneACCESS and retained in-frame rearrangements with V and J assigned. These tables miss some clones; where compared with another copy, unresolved V genes account for less than half of the shortfall, and the remainder is unexplained. The DNA was the basis for D and trimming; V, J and clone size are from that table. Here the sample has over 130,000 clones; 55% to 80% occur a single time. The ten largest clones take up around 7.1% of the sample.

As regards this clone: Which antigen it targets is not known. No base qualities exist here, and no much larger clone lies one base off it.

Per the germline V gene, SGHVS is the CDR1 and FNYEAQ is the CDR2. V is pruned by 1 base and J by 4 bases, leaving 7 bases of the junction without a gene match. The CDR3 runs 17 residues from the cysteine to the phenylalanine. Only the CDR3 DNA stays, 51 bases, in frame from base 1. The cohort consisted of some 670 healthy bone marrow donors. At the time of sampling, all cohort members were nominally healthy, though unrecorded immune exposures were likely present. The donor tested CMV seropositive and was one of the 289 seropositive cohort members. Every donor gave a peripheral blood sample, and the peripheral blood mononuclear cells from that sample were used for TCR beta sequencing. The Qiagen DNeasy Blood Extraction Kit was used to extract genomic DNA from the blood cell samples.

The sample was PBMCs. The chain uses TRBV7-6 and TRBJ2-2; 9 bases in between match TRBD2. This receptor was taken from a woman aged 55-70 years in good health and CMV-seropositive. CDR3 protein: CASSLEVLAGPTGELFF. The sequenced DNA is TGTGCCAGCAGCTTAGAGGTCCTAGCGGGACCCACCGGGGAGCTGTTTTTT.